This is a list of T cell receptor beta chains from one sample in a study of blood T cell repertoires in COVID-19. Assay: immunoSEQ multiplex PCR; the TCRdb copy retains only in-frame clones and omits some. The sample records 250,000 or so clones, approximately 88% being singletons. The sequenced sample was PBMCs or T cells enriched from blood (not recorded which). These receptors were taken from a woman in her 30s who had been exposed to COVID-19. Both conserved end residues are part of each CDR3. A D gene is named only where the DNA matches it firmly. Not all rows give a size; the values are once, few, many and, for expanded clones, a class.

TRBV9,NA,TRBJ1-2,TRBD1,TGTGCCAGCAGCCCCGGGACAGGGGCGCGTGGCTACACCTTC,CASSPGTGARGYTF
TRBV30,NA,TRBJ1-6,NA,TGTGCCTGGGATAAAGATACAGGGATCCACTATAATTCACCCCTCCACTTT,CAWDKDTGIHYNSPLHF
TRBV6-4,once,TRBJ2-7,NA,TGTGCCAGCAGGGTAGACAGGTTCCCCTACGAGCAGTACTTC,CASRVDRFPYEQYF
TRBV2,NA,TRBJ1-2,NA,TGTGCCAGCAGTGAGGGTCCAGGGCTCTATGGCTACACCTTC,CASSEGPGLYGYTF
TRBV19,few,TRBJ2-5,TRBD2,TGTGCCAGTAGTATACTAGCGGAACACCAAGAGACCCAGTACTTC,CASSILAEHQETQYF
TRBV23-1,NA,TRBJ1-5,NA,TGCGCCAGCAGTCATTCCGGGGAGCATCAGCCCCAGCATTTT,CASSHSGEHQPQHF
TRBV27,NA,TRBJ1-5,TRBD1,TGTGCCAGCAGTTATGGGACAGGAGGCAATCAGCCCCAGCATTTT,CASSYGTGGNQPQHF
TRBV6-7,once,TRBJ2-2,NA,TGTGCCAGCAGTTACTCCCATAGTTCGGACACCGGGGAGCTGTTTTTT,CASSYSHSSDTGELFF
TRBV5-4,NA,TRBJ2-7,NA,TGTGCCAGCAGGGGCGACTCGCCCCGGGGTGTTTACGAGCAGTACTTC,CASRGDSPRGVYEQYF
TRBV29-1,NA,TRBJ2-7,TRBD2,TGCAGCGTTCGGCAGAGGGCGGGAGTCTACGAGCAGTACTTC,CSVRQRAGVYEQYF
TRBV2,NA,TRBJ1-2,NA,TGTGCCAGCAGTGAAACTAGAAAGGACAGCACTGGCTACACCTTC,CASSETRKDSTGYTF
TRBV19,NA,TRBJ2-3,NA,TGTGCCAGTAGTTTACTAGGGTCCCGTTTCACAGATACGCAGTATTTT,CASSLLGSRFTDTQYF
TRBV5-1,NA,TRBJ2-2,NA,TGCGCCAGCAGCTTCTCCGGGTTCGCCGGGGAGCTGTTTTTT,CASSFSGFAGELFF
TRBV5-5,NA,TRBJ2-5,NA,TGTGCCAGCAGCTTGCGACTCCCTCGAATGACCCAGTACTTC,CASSLRLPRMTQYF
TRBV29-1,once,TRBJ2-2,NA,TGCAGCGTTTCGCCCGGACAGACCGGGGAGCTGTTTTTT,CSVSPGQTGELFF
TRBV29-1,NA,TRBJ2-1,NA,TGCAGCGTTGAGCGGGTCGCCTACAATGAGCAGTTCTTC,CSVERVAYNEQFF
TRBV7-2,NA,TRBJ2-5,TRBD1,TGTGCCAGCAGCCAGACCAGACAGGGCCCGCAAGAGACCCAGTACTTC,CASSQTRQGPQETQYF
TRBV7-3,NA,TRBJ2-5,TRBD1,TGTGCCAGCAGCGCGGGGACAGGGGTTGGGACCCAGTACTTC,CASSAGTGVGTQYF
TRBV19,NA,TRBJ2-1,NA,TGTGCCAGTAGTCCAATACGGGGGAATGAGCAGTTCTTC,CASSPIRGNEQFF
TRBV5-1,NA,TRBJ1-4,TRBD1,TGCGCCAGCAGCCATAGGGGGCTTGGTGAAAAACTGTTTTTT,CASSHRGLGEKLFF
TRBV11-3,NA,TRBJ2-5,TRBD2,TGTGCCAGCAGCTTGGTAGCGGGGACCCAAGAGACCCAGTACTTC,CASSLVAGTQETQYF
TRBV28,few,TRBJ1-1,NA,TGTGCCACCGCGGGGGGGGCCCTGAACACTGAAGCTTTCTTT,CATAGGALNTEAFF
TRBV5-6,once,TRBJ1-2,NA,TGTGCCAGCAGCCAGATTGGCAGGATCATTAACTATGGCTACACCTTC,CASSQIGRIINYGYTF
TRBV30,NA,TRBJ2-1,NA,TGTGCCTGGAGTTGGGGTCTAAGGGGCGATGAGCAGTTCTTC,CAWSWGLRGDEQFF
TRBV19,NA,TRBJ1-1,TRBD1,TGTGCCAGTACCGGCAGGGGGGTCACTGAAGCTTTCTTT,CASTGRGVTEAFF
TRBV5-1,NA,TRBJ2-1,NA,TGCGCCAGCAGCATTCAACAGGGCGGGGAGCAGTTCTTC,CASSIQQGGEQFF
TRBV6-5,once,TRBJ1-5,NA,TGTGCCAGCACCACGAAGGGGACAACTCAGCCCCAGCATTTT,CASTTKGTTQPQHF
TRBV9,NA,TRBJ1-3,TRBD1,TGTGCCAGCAGCGTTAGCGGGACAGCCTCTGGAAACACCATATATTTT,CASSVSGTASGNTIYF
TRBV7-9,NA,TRBJ2-3,NA,TGTGCCAGCAGCATAGACTTGTTGAGCACAGATACGCAGTATTTT,CASSIDLLSTDTQYF